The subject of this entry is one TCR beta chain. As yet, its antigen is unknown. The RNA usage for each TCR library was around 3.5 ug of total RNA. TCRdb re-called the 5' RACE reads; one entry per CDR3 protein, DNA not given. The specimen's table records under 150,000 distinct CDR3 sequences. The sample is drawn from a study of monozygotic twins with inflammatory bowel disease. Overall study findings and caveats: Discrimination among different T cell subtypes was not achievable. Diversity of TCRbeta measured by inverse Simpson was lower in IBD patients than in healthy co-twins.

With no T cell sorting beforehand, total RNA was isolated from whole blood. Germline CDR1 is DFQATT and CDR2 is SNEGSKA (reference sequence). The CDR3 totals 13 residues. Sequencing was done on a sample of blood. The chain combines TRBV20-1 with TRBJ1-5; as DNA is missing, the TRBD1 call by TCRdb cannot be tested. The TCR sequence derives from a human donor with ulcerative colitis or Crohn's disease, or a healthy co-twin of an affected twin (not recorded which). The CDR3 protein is CSAPNQGKGPQHF.